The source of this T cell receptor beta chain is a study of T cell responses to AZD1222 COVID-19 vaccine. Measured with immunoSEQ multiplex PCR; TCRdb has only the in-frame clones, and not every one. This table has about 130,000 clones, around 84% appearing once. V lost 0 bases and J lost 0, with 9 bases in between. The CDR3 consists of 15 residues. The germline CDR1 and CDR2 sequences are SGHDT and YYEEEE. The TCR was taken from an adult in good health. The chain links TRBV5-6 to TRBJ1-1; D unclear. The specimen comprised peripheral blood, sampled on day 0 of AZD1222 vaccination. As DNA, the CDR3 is TGTGCCAGCAGCTTGGGGTGGGTGGTGAACACTGAAGCTTTCTTT. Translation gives CASSLGWVVNTEAFF.